Given below is one TCR beta chain in context. The CDR3 has 16 residues. Germline V gene sequence: CDR1 LNHDA, CDR2 SQIVND (reference sequence). V gave up 6 bases and J gave up 3 bases; unmatched junction bases: 14. This sample is drawn from a study of blood T cell repertoires in COVID-19. TCRdb's copy holds only in-frame clones and misses some; the assay was immunoSEQ multiplex PCR. Found here are 380,000 or so clones, 70% to 90% of them singletons; the top ten hold roughly 6.6%. The V and J genes are TRBV19 and TRBJ2-7, with 7 bases aligning to TRBD1. This sequence originates from a woman in her sixties or seventies with COVID-19, enrolled during active disease. The specimen sequenced was peripheral blood. CDR3 loop: CASSGGLGQVRYEQYF. In DNA form, the CDR3 reads TGTGCCAGTAGCGGAGGACTCGGACAGGTCCGCTACGAGCAGTACTTC.